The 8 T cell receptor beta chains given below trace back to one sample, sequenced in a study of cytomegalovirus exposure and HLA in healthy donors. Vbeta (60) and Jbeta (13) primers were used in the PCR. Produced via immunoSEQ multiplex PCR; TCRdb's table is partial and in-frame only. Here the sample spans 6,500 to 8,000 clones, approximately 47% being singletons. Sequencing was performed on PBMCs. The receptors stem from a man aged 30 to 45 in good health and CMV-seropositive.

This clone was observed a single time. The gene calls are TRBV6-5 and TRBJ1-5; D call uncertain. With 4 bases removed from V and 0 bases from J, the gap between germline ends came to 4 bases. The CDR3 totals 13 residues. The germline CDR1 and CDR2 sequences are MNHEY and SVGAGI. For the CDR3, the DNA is TGTGCCAGCAGTTTCAGTAGCAATCAGCCCCAGCATTTT. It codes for CASSFSSNQPQHF.

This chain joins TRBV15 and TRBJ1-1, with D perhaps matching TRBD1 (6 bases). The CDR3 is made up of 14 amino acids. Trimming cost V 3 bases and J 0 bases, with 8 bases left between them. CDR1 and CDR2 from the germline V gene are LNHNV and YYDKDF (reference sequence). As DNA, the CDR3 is TGTGCCACCAGCAGGACAGGCATGAACACTGAAGCTTTCTTT. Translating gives CATSRTGMNTEAFF. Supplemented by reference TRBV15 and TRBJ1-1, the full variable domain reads DAMVIQNPRYQVTQFGKPVTLSCSQTLNHNVMYWYQQKSSQAPKLLFHYYDKDFNNEADTPDNFQSRRPNTSFCFLDIRSPGLGDTAMYLCATSRTGMNTEAFFGQGTRLTVV.

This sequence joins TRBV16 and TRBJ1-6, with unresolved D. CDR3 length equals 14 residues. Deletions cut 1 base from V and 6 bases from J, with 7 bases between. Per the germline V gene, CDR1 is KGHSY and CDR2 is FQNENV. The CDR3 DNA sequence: TGTGCCAGCAGCCAATTTGGCGGTAATTCACCCCTCCACTTT. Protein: CASSQFGGNSPLHF.

The chain's CDR3 is CASSWGLREAFF. The CDR3 nucleotides are TGTGCCAGCAGCTGGGGTCTGAGGGAGGCTTTCTTT. V and J are TRBV5-6 and TRBJ1-1; D remains ambiguous. The CDR3 totals 12 residues. Germline CDR1 SGHDT, CDR2 YYEEEE. The V end lost 3 bases, the J end lost 11 bases, and 14 bases lay between the germline ends. Together with reference TRBV5-6 and TRBJ1-1, the CDR3 gives the full variable domain: DAGVTQSPTHLIKTRGQQVTLRCSPKSGHDTVSWYQQALGQGPQFIFQYYEEEERQRGNFPDRFSGHQFPNYSSELNVNALLLGDSALYLCASSWGLREAFFGQGTRLTVV.

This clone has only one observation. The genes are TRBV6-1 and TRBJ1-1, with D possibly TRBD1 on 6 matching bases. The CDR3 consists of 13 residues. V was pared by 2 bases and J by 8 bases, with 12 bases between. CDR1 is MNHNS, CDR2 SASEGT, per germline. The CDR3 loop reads CASSERGQGEAFF. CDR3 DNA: TGTGCCAGCAGTGAAAGGGGTCAGGGGGAAGCTTTCTTT.

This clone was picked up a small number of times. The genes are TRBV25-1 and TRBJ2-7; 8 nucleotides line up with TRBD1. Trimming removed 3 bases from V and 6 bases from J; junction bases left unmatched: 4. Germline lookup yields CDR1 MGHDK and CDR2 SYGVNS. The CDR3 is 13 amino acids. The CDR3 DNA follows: TGTGCCAGCAGTGACGGACAGGGATCCGAGCAGTACTTC. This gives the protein CASSDGQGSEQYF.

CDR3 in amino acids: CASSEGGEVTEAFF. For the CDR3, the DNA is TGTGCCAGCAGTGAAGGTGGCGAGGTCACTGAAGCTTTCTTT. The rearrangement links TRBV6-4 to TRBJ1-1; D remains unclear. Per the germline V gene, CDR1 is MRHNA and CDR2 is SNTAGT. This CDR3 has 14 residues. Trimming removed 3 bases at V and 4 bases at J, with 12 bases between.

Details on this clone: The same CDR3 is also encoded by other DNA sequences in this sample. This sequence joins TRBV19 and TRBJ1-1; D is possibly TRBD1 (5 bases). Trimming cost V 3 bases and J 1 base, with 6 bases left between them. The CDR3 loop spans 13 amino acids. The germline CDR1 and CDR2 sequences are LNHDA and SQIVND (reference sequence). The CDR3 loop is CASSMGRNTEAFF. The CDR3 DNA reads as TGTGCCAGTAGTATGGGGCGGAACACTGAAGCTTTCTTT.